Listed below are T cell receptor beta chains from one sample, sequenced in a study of tumor-infiltrating T cells and Merkel cell polyomavirus. Sequencing used immunoSEQ multiplex PCR; TCRdb keeps in-frame clones, though not all of them. The data contain 20,000 to 30,000 clones, approximately 90% of them singletons. Sequencing used lymph node tissue. The receptors come from a man aged 50-60 years with Merkel cell carcinoma. Each CDR3 is given with its conserved first and last residue. Fields, in order: J gene, V gene, clone size, D gene, CDR3 DNA, CDR3 protein. D genes are given only for firm matches. Clone size is given for some rows only: seen once, a few or many times, or a class if the clone is expanded.

J gene: TRBJ1-1
V gene: TRBV6-5
clone size: .
D gene: TRBD1
CDR3 DNA: TGTGCCGTCGCCGGGACAGGGATCGGTGAAGCTTTCTTT
CDR3 protein: CAVAGTGIGEAFF

J gene: TRBJ2-7
V gene: TRBV6-1
clone size: once
D gene: .
CDR3 DNA: TGTGCCAGCAGGCCTCTTCAATCCGGGGACGAGCAGTACTTC
CDR3 protein: CASRPLQSGDEQYF

J gene: TRBJ2-3
V gene: TRBV5-1
clone size: .
D gene: TRBD2
CDR3 DNA: TGCGCCAGCAGCTGGGGGGGGACTAGCGGGGCCGCAGATACGCAGTATTTT
CDR3 protein: CASSWGGTSGAADTQYF

J gene: TRBJ2-5
V gene: TRBV9
clone size: .
D gene: TRBD2
CDR3 DNA: TGTGCCAGCACCCCAACCGGGGGGGTGGGGACCCAGTACTTC
CDR3 protein: CASTPTGGVGTQYF

J gene: TRBJ2-5
V gene: TRBV28
clone size: .
D gene: .
CDR3 DNA: TGTGCCAGCAGTCACCCCAGACAGGAATGGAGCGAGACCCAGTACTTC
CDR3 protein: CASSHPRQEWSETQYF

J gene: TRBJ1-2
V gene: TRBV29-1
clone size: .
D gene: .
CDR3 DNA: TGCAGCGTTGGGCCCGAAGGGGCTCTTGGGGGCTACACCTTC
CDR3 protein: CSVGPEGALGGYTF

J gene: TRBJ2-7
V gene: TRBV5-3
clone size: .
D gene: TRBD2
CDR3 DNA: TGTGCCAGCCGCCCTAGCGGGAGTTCCTACGAGCAGTACTTC
CDR3 protein: CASRPSGSSYEQYF

J gene: TRBJ2-1
V gene: TRBV5-8
clone size: .
D gene: .
CDR3 DNA: TGTGCCAGCAGCTTGTCAGGGGTCTATGAGCAGTTCTTC
CDR3 protein: CASSLSGVYEQFF

J gene: TRBJ2-7
V gene: TRBV7-2
clone size: .
D gene: .
CDR3 DNA: TGTGCCAGCAGCTTAGTCGGGGGGCCTTACGAGCAGTACTTC
CDR3 protein: CASSLVGGPYEQYF

J gene: TRBJ2-2
V gene: TRBV5-4
clone size: .
D gene: TRBD2
CDR3 DNA: TGTGCCAGCAGCCCCCCCGGGACTAGCGGGGGCCTGAACACCGGGGAGCTGTTTTTT
CDR3 protein: CASSPPGTSGGLNTGELFF

J gene: TRBJ1-3
V gene: TRBV9
clone size: .
D gene: .
CDR3 DNA: TGTGCCAGCAGCGCCGCGGGGGCGGGGGGAAACACCATATATTTT
CDR3 protein: CASSAAGAGGNTIYF

J gene: TRBJ2-7
V gene: TRBV27
clone size: .
D gene: TRBD1
CDR3 DNA: TGTGCCAGCAGTTTATCGAGACCAGGACAGGGGTTTTTTGGGCAGTACTTC
CDR3 protein: CASSLSRPGQGFFGQYF

J gene: TRBJ2-5
V gene: TRBV5-1
clone size: .
D gene: .
CDR3 DNA: TGCGCCAGCAGCTGGACGGACAGGGACTATCAAGAGACCCAGTACTTC
CDR3 protein: CASSWTDRDYQETQYF

J gene: TRBJ2-3
V gene: TRBV30
clone size: .
D gene: .
CDR3 DNA: TGTGCCTGGGGCCCCGGAGGGATCACAGATACGCAGTATTTT
CDR3 protein: CAWGPGGITDTQYF

J gene: TRBJ2-7
V gene: TRBV5-1
clone size: few
D gene: TRBD1
CDR3 DNA: TGCGCCAGCAGCTTCGGGACAGGGGGCCCCTACGAGCAGTACTTC
CDR3 protein: CASSFGTGGPYEQYF

J gene: TRBJ2-5
V gene: TRBV5-1
clone size: .
D gene: .
CDR3 DNA: TGCGCCAGCAGCTTGGTTACGGAAGAGACCCAGTACTTC
CDR3 protein: CASSLVTEETQYF

J gene: TRBJ2-6
V gene: TRBV4-1
clone size: .
D gene: .
CDR3 DNA: TGCGCCAGCAGCCGATTAGAGTTCTCTGGGGCCAACGTCCTGACTTTC
CDR3 protein: CASSRLEFSGANVLTF

J gene: TRBJ2-7
V gene: TRBV4-1
clone size: medium-sized
D gene: TRBD2
CDR3 DNA: TGCGCCAGCAGCCAGGGACTAGCGGGAGCCTACGAGCAGTACTTC
CDR3 protein: CASSQGLAGAYEQYF

J gene: TRBJ2-3
V gene: TRBV7-2
clone size: .
D gene: TRBD2
CDR3 DNA: TGTGCCAGCAGCTTACGGGGACTAGCGGGAGATACGCAGTATTTT
CDR3 protein: CASSLRGLAGDTQYF

J gene: TRBJ2-6
V gene: TRBV4-1
clone size: once
D gene: TRBD1
CDR3 DNA: TGCGCCAGCAGCCAGGACAGGGGGCCTGGGGCCAACGTCCTGACTTTC
CDR3 protein: CASSQDRGPGANVLTF

J gene: TRBJ2-3
V gene: TRBV28
clone size: .
D gene: TRBD1
CDR3 DNA: TGTGCCAGCAGCTTGACAGGGGTAACAGATACGCAGTATTTT
CDR3 protein: CASSLTGVTDTQYF

J gene: TRBJ2-5
V gene: TRBV9
clone size: .
D gene: TRBD2
CDR3 DNA: TGTGCCAGCAGCGTAGAAGCGGGAAGAATGGAGACCCAGTACTTC
CDR3 protein: CASSVEAGRMETQYF

J gene: TRBJ1-2
V gene: TRBV28
clone size: .
D gene: TRBD1
CDR3 DNA: TGTGCCAGCAGTCCCCCTTTAGACAGGGTGGGAGGCTACACCTTC
CDR3 protein: CASSPPLDRVGGYTF

J gene: TRBJ2-6
V gene: TRBV6-5
clone size: .
D gene: .
CDR3 DNA: TGTGCCAGCACTCGAGACTCTGGGGCCAACGTCCTGACTTTC
CDR3 protein: CASTRDSGANVLTF